This T cell receptor (beta chain) was sequenced in a study of cytomegalovirus exposure and HLA in healthy donors. Study-level findings and limits: More clonal expansion characterized HLA-associated TCR beta chains than equally common others in a later analysis. Rarity held for most TCR sequences, but there were some public TCRs that occurred in many donors. Researchers reported in a later analysis that a missense DCLRE1C variant was tied to TCR beta V- and J-gene trimming.

V lost 8 bases and J lost 3, with 19 bases in between. Germline V gene sequence: CDR1 LNHDA, CDR2 SQIVND (reference sequence). The CDR3 loop spans 15 amino acids. This clone was seen more than once but under ten times. The antigen remains unidentified. The PCR ran on 60 Vbeta and 13 Jbeta primers. Assay used: immunoSEQ multiplex PCR; TCRdb lists only in-frame clones, some missing. In the table there are fewer than 150,000 clones, around 75% of which are singletons. Sequencing was done on a sample of PBMCs. The gene calls are TRBV19 and TRBJ1-1; D might be TRBD1 (6 bases). The origin of this receptor is a woman in her 30s in good health and CMV-seronegative. In DNA, the CDR3 is TGTGCCAGTCAATCCTACAGGGTCCCCTACACTGAAGCTTTCTTT. Protein sequence: CASQSYRVPYTEAFF.